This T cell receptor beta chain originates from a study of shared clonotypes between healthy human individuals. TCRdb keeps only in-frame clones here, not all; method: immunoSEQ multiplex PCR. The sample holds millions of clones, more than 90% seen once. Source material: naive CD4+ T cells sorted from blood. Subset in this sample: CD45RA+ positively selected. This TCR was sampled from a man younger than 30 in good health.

CDR3: CAWQLDWEFSGANVLTF. Written as DNA, the CDR3 is TGTGCCTGGCAGTTGGACTGGGAGTTCTCTGGGGCCAACGTCCTGACTTTC. V and J are TRBV30 and TRBJ2-6; the D gene is possibly TRBD2 (5 bases). This CDR3 contains 17 residues. Trimming removed 5 bases at V and 0 bases at J, with 17 bases between. Per germline, CDR1 GTSNPN and CDR2 SVGIG (reference sequence).